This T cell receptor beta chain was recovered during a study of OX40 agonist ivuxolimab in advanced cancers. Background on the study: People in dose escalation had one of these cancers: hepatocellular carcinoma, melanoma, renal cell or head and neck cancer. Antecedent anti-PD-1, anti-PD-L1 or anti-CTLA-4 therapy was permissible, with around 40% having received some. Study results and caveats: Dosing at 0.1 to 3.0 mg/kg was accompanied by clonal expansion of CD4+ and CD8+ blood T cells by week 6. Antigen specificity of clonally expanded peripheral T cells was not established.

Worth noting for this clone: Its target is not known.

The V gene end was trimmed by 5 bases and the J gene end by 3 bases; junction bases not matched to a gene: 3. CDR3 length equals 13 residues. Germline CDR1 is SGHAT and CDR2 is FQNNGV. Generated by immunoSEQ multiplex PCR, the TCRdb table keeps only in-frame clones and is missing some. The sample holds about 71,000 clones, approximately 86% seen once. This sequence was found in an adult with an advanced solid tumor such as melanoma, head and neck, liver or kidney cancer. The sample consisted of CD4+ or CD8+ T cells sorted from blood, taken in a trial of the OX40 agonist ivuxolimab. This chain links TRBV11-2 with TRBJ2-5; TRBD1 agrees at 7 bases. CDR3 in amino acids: CASSRTGEETQYF. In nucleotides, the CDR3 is TGTGCCAGCAGCCGAACAGGGGAAGAGACCCAGTACTTC.